The next 5 T cell receptor beta chains were all read from a single sample in a study of early T cells in non-severe SARS-CoV-2 infection. MiXCR, applied by TCRdb to the 5' RACE reads, yields one record per CDR3 protein. The repertoire consists of 32,000 or so distinct CDR3 sequences, with around 5% occurring once and the leading ten covering roughly 15%. Sequenced: whole blood. The receptors originated from an adult who was a healthcare worker with PCR-confirmed SARS-CoV-2 infection or an uninfected control (not recorded which).

This clonotype was recorded many times. The chain combines TRBV4-2 with TRBJ1-6; weak D call: TRBD1 (5 bases). This CDR3 contains 17 residues. Germline-derived CDR1 and CDR2 are LGHNA and YNFKEQ. With 1 base removed from V and 4 bases from J, the gap between germline ends came to 14 bases. CDR3 region: CASSQVAGNHYNSPLHF. CDR3 sequence (DNA): TGTGCCAGCAGCCAAGTCGCAGGGAACCATTATAATTCACCCCTCCACTTT.

The table lists this clonotype with a few counts. The rearrangement joins TRBV6-4 to TRBJ2-3, with D perhaps assigned TRBD1 or TRBD2 (5 bases each). The CDR3 has 13 amino acids. Germline CDR1 MRHNA, CDR2 SNTAGT. V lost 5 bases to trimming and J lost 4 bases, with 10 bases between them. CDR3 in DNA: TGTGCCAGCAGTCGTGGGACCGCAGATACGCAGTATTTT. It translates to CASSRGTADTQYF.

This clonotype was picked up many times. The chain couples TRBV2 to TRBJ2-1; unclear D gene. The V and J ends lost 7 bases and 0 bases respectively, with 7 bases between them. CDR1 and CDR2 (germline): SNHLY, FYNNEI. This CDR3 has 13 residues. CDR3 bases: TGTGCCAGCAATATCGGCTCCTACAATGAGCAGTTCTTC. Its protein product is CASNIGSYNEQFF.

The chain links TRBV18 to TRBJ1-1; D possibly corresponds to TRBD1 (5 bases). This CDR3 spans 16 amino acids. CDR1 and CDR2 from the germline V gene are KGHSH and LQKENI. Deletions cut 0 bases from V and 5 bases from J, with 16 bases between. The CDR3 here is CASSPPGWGRSTEAFF. CDR3 nucleotides: TGTGCCAGCTCACCACCGGGGTGGGGACGGAGTACTGAAGCTTTCTTT.

This clonotype was seen many times. The chain has TRBV29-1 and TRBJ1-1, with TRBD1 matching over 8 bases. V shed 3 bases, J shed 4 bases, and the junction held 7 bases outside the gene matches. The CDR3 runs 14 residues. The V gene's germline CDR1 is SQVTM and CDR2 ANQGSEA. CDR3 residues: CSVEPLTGGTEAFF. Here the CDR3 DNA reads TGCAGCGTTGAGCCATTAACAGGGGGCACTGAAGCTTTCTTT.